This passage covers 27 T cell receptor beta chains from one sample sequenced in a study of blood T cell repertoires in COVID-19. Profiled with immunoSEQ multiplex PCR; TCRdb holds only in-frame clones, not every one. The sample holds fewer than 300,000 clones, 91% seen once. Sample: peripheral blood. The receptors originated from a person under 35 with COVID-19, enrolled during active disease.

J is TRBJ1-2 and V is TRBV27, with TRBD1 identical over 8 bases. The CDR3 totals 14 residues. Losses at the gene ends were 6 bases for V and 8 bases for J; bases not matched to a gene: 11. The V gene's germline CDR1 is MNHEY and CDR2 SMNVEV (reference sequence). Here the CDR3 reads CASRGTQGARGYTF. In DNA form, the CDR3 reads TGTGCCAGCAGGGGTACCCAGGGGGCGCGGGGCTACACCTTC.

V gene TRBV5-1 combines with J gene TRBJ2-5, with 7 bases that match TRBD2. Germline values: CDR1 SGHRS, CDR2 YFSETQ. The CDR3 is made up of 13 amino acids. With V trimmed by 8 bases and J by 4 bases, 8 bases remained unmatched. CDR3 sequence reads: CASSWTRRETQYF. The CDR3 DNA sequence: TGCGCCAGTTCCTGGACTAGACGAGAGACCCAGTACTTC.

The chain joins TRBV19 to TRBJ1-3; no reliable D call. V lost 6 bases, J lost 0 bases, and 6 bases lay in between. The CDR3 loop spans 13 amino acids. Looked up from germline, CDR1 is LNHDA and CDR2 is SQIVND (reference sequence). The CDR3 DNA follows: TGTGCCAGTAGCCACATCTCTGGAAACACCATATATTTT. This codes for CASSHISGNTIYF.

The chain couples TRBV19 to TRBJ2-1; 9 bases fit TRBD1. The CDR3 has 17 amino acids. CDR1 and CDR2 (germline): LNHDA, SQIVND (reference sequence). The V gene end was trimmed by 7 bases and the J gene end by 6 bases; junction bases not matched to a gene: 16. The CDR3 sequence: CASNLRVSGTGRNEQFF. As DNA, the CDR3 is TGTGCCAGTAACCTCCGTGTTTCCGGGACAGGGCGCAATGAGCAGTTCTTC.

The genes are TRBV6-1 and TRBJ2-7; no clear D gene. The length of the CDR3 is 14 residues. Per the germline V gene, CDR1 is MNHNS and CDR2 is SASEGT. V was pared by 2 bases and J by 1 base, with 9 bases between. The CDR3 region has the DNA TGTGCCAGCAGTGAACAGGCCTCATCCTACGAGCAGTACTTC. Encoded protein: CASSEQASSYEQYF.

The chain is built from TRBV12-3 or TRBV12-4 and TRBJ1-1; no firm D call. The V end lost 7 bases, the J end lost 4 bases, and 10 bases lay between the germline ends. There are 12 residues in the CDR3. CDR3 amino acids: CASKIYGTEAFF. CDR3 coding DNA: TGTGCCAGCAAAATCTACGGCACTGAAGCTTTCTTT.

The chain couples TRBV7-6 to TRBJ2-6; possibly TRBD1 for D (5 bases). CDR1 and CDR2 from the germline V gene are SGHVS and FNYEAQ. The CDR3 covers 18 residues. The V end was cut by 5 bases, the J end by 0 bases, with 17 bases between. The CDR3 reads CASSAPDDSHSGANVLTF. Here the CDR3 DNA reads TGTGCCAGCAGCGCACCCGACGACAGCCACTCTGGGGCCAACGTCCTGACTTTC.

Here the CDR3 reads CASSDWLAGGFSHNDNEQFF. DNA for the CDR3: TGCGCCAGCAGTGATTGGCTAGCGGGAGGCTTTTCCCATAACGACAATGAGCAGTTCTTC. This chain connects TRBV10-2 to TRBJ2-1; 11 bases fit TRBD2. Germline CDR1 WSHSY, CDR2 SAAADI. CDR3 length: 20 residues. Trimming took 3 bases from V and 5 from J; bases not matched to a gene: 18.

The chain recombines TRBV5-1 with TRBJ2-2; D uncertain. CDR1 and CDR2 (germline): SGHRS, YFSETQ. V lost 1 base and J 0 bases, leaving 4 bases between the germline ends. The CDR3 is 14 residues long. The CDR3, as DNA: TGCGCCAGCAGCTTGCCGGCGAACACCGGGGAGCTGTTTTTT. It encodes CASSLPANTGELFF.

This chain links TRBV2 with TRBJ2-7, with D perhaps TRBD2 (6 bases). V dropped 6 bases and J dropped 3 bases, with 15 bases sitting between them. This CDR3 spans 14 amino acids. Germline CDR1 reads SNHLY; CDR2 reads FYNNEI. For the CDR3, the DNA is TGTGCCAGCAGGGCGACCGGGAGCATCTACGAGCAGTACTTC. Amino acid sequence: CASRATGSIYEQYF.

The rearrangement links TRBV5-4 to TRBJ2-3, with TRBD2 identical over 14 bases. Germline loops: CDR1 SGHNT, CDR2 YYREEE (reference sequence). The CDR3 totals 19 residues. Germline trimming cut 0 bases from V and 3 bases from J; bases unmatched to any gene: 9. The CDR3 DNA sequence: TGTGCCAGCAGCTTGGCGGGACTAGCGGGAGTCGATGAGACAGATACGCAGTATTTT. This encodes CASSLAGLAGVDETDTQYF.

The CDR3 DNA reads as TGTGCCAGCAGTCGCGCCGGGGAAAACACTGAAGCTTTCTTT. Translation gives CASSRAGENTEAFF. The chain combines TRBV27 with TRBJ1-1; unclear D gene. The CDR3 runs to 14 residues. Germline V lookup: CDR1 MNHEY, CDR2 SMNVEV (reference sequence). Trimming shortened V by 5 bases and J by 2 bases, and 12 bases separated the two germline ends.

The chain is built from TRBV29-1 and TRBJ2-7; maybe TRBD2 (7 bases). CDR1 SQVTM and CDR2 ANQGSEA come from the germline V gene. Trimming stripped 7 bases from V and 4 bases from J, with 17 bases between. The CDR3 runs to 13 residues. The CDR3 protein is CSAGGGVRYEQYF. As DNA, the CDR3 is TGCAGCGCTGGAGGGGGGGTTCGTTACGAGCAGTACTTC.

This chain uses TRBV28 with TRBJ2-5, with D possibly being TRBD1 (6 bases). CDR3 length equals 13 residues. Germline CDR1 and CDR2: MDHEN and SYDVKM. Trimming cost V 5 bases and J 2 bases, with 9 bases left between them. CDR3 sequence (DNA): TGTGCCAGCAGTACCCAGGGGCAAGAGACCCAGTACTTC. It encodes CASSTQGQETQYF.

The V and J genes are TRBV29-1 and TRBJ1-2; a weak D match, TRBD1 (5 bases). V gave up 3 bases and J gave up 0 bases, with 8 bases separating them. CDR1 and CDR2 (germline): SQVTM, ANQGSEA. The CDR3 is 13 residues long. The CDR3 nucleotides are TGCAGCGTTGATCGGGGGACTAACTATGGCTACACCTTC. Amino acid sequence: CSVDRGTNYGYTF. The full variable domain, its missing parts supplied by reference TRBV29-1 and TRBJ1-2, is SAVISQKPSRDICQRGTSLTIQCQVDSQVTMMFWYRQQPGQSLTLIATANQGSEATYESGFVIDKFPISRPNLTFSTLTVSNMSPEDSSIYLCSVDRGTNYGYTFGSGTRLTVV.

This chain joins TRBV5-4 and TRBJ1-1; unclear D gene. The CDR3 extends over 13 amino acids. Between the trimmed V and J ends, which lost 6 bases and 1 base, there was a span of 10 bases. CDR1 is SGHNT and CDR2 is YYREEE in the germline V gene (reference sequence). Here the CDR3 DNA reads TGTGCCAGCACCCTAGGCGAGAACACTGAAGCTTTCTTT. Protein sequence: CASTLGENTEAFF.

This chain links TRBV4-3 with TRBJ2-1; the D is unclear. Per the germline V gene, CDR1 is LGHNA and CDR2 is YSLEER. V gave up 0 bases and J gave up 7 bases, with 10 bases separating them. The CDR3 runs to 14 residues. CDR3 protein: CASSQESNWNEQFF. The DNA of the CDR3 is TGCGCCAGCAGCCAAGAAAGTAACTGGAATGAGCAGTTCTTC.

This clone has only one observation. CDR3 in DNA: TGCGCCAGCAGCTTTGGCGACAGCCCGAACACTGAAGCTTTCTTT. This gives the protein CASSFGDSPNTEAFF. The rearrangement joins TRBV5-1 to TRBJ1-1, with a possible D match to TRBD1 (5 bases). The V end was cut by 2 bases, the J end by 1 base, with 12 bases between. The V gene's germline CDR1 is SGHRS and CDR2 YFSETQ. There are 15 residues in the CDR3.

This clone was picked up one time. CDR3 residues: CASSMTGGAGEAFF. The CDR3 coding sequence is TGTGCCAGTAGTATGACAGGGGGCGCGGGTGAAGCTTTCTTT. The gene calls are TRBV19 and TRBJ1-1; 10 bases match TRBD1. Germline-derived CDR1 and CDR2 are LNHDA and SQIVND (reference sequence). This CDR3 is built from 14 residues. V trimming: 3 bases; J trimming: 7 bases; junction bases outside the gene matches: 5.

CDR3 in amino acids: CSASWLAGPQETQYF. The CDR3 DNA reads as TGCAGTGCTAGTTGGCTAGCGGGACCCCAAGAGACCCAGTACTTC. This chain connects TRBV20-1 to TRBJ2-5, with 9 nucleotides matching TRBD2. Trimming cost V 3 bases and J 1 base; bases outside gene matches: 6. This CDR3 is 15 amino acids long. CDR1 and CDR2 (germline): DFQATT, SNEGSKA (reference sequence).

This chain joins TRBV18 and TRBJ2-5, with 7 bases identical to TRBD2. Losses at the gene ends were 3 bases for V and 6 bases for J; bases not matched to a gene: 7. The CDR3 covers 14 residues. Germline assignment: CDR1 KGHSH and CDR2 LQKENI. CDR3 residues: CASSPAGEEQTQYF. CDR3 nucleotide sequence: TGTGCCAGCTCACCGGCGGGAGAGGAACAGACCCAGTACTTC.

The genes are TRBV4-1 and TRBJ2-3; D is ambiguous. Germline V gene data show CDR1 as MGHRA and CDR2 as YSYEKL. This CDR3 region has 14 residues. The V gene lost 1 base and the J gene lost 2 bases, with 7 bases spanning the gap. CDR3 in DNA: TGCGCCAGCAGCCAAGGTGCGCCCACAGATACGCAGTATTTT. Protein product: CASSQGAPTDTQYF.

The genes are TRBV4-3 and TRBJ1-6; no definite D call. Per the germline V gene, CDR1 is LGHNA and CDR2 is YSLEER. The CDR3 extends over 13 amino acids. Trimming removed 1 base from V and 9 bases from J, with 7 bases in between. This chain's CDR3 is CASSQVALSPLHF. CDR3 nucleotide sequence: TGCGCCAGCAGCCAAGTAGCACTTTCACCCCTCCACTTT.

This chain links TRBV7-9 with TRBJ2-7; TRBD1 agrees at 7 bases. The V gene end was trimmed by 4 bases and the J gene end by 3 bases; junction bases not matched to a gene: 9. This CDR3 is 15 amino acids long. Germline lookup yields CDR1 SEHNR and CDR2 FQNEAQ (reference sequence). The CDR3 loop reads CASSSSAYRGYEQYF. CDR3 DNA: TGTGCCAGCAGCTCCTCAGCATACAGGGGCTACGAGCAGTACTTC.

The V and J genes are TRBV4-2 and TRBJ2-3, with 9 bases aligning to TRBD2. Per germline, CDR1 LGHNA and CDR2 YNFKEQ. The CDR3 runs 21 residues. V was clipped by 4 bases and J by 5 bases; unmatched bases: 25. The CDR3 reads CASSRLQSGGRALGAVDTQYF. For the CDR3, the DNA is TGTGCCAGCAGCCGCCTTCAATCGGGCGGGAGGGCCCTCGGTGCTGTAGATACGCAGTATTTT.

The V and J genes are TRBV6-1 and TRBJ2-7, with D perhaps TRBD2 (5 bases). Germline CDR1 and CDR2: MNHNS and SASEGT. Trimming stripped 3 bases from V and 3 bases from J, with 9 bases between. This CDR3 is 13 amino acids long. The CDR3 region has the DNA TGTGCCAGCAGTGAGTACGGGATCTACGAGCAGTACTTC. This sequence encodes CASSEYGIYEQYF.

The rearrangement uses TRBV7-9 and TRBJ2-1; the match to TRBD2 covers 9 bases. After removal of 5 bases from V and 7 bases from J, the junction contained 12 bases not matched to a gene. Germline V gene lookup returns CDR1 SEHNR and CDR2 FQNEAQ (reference sequence). The CDR3 is made up of 16 amino acids. CDR3 coding DNA: TGTGCCAGCAGCCTCTTTGCGGGAGGGCCTAAGAATGAGCAGTTCTTC. Its protein product is CASSLFAGGPKNEQFF.